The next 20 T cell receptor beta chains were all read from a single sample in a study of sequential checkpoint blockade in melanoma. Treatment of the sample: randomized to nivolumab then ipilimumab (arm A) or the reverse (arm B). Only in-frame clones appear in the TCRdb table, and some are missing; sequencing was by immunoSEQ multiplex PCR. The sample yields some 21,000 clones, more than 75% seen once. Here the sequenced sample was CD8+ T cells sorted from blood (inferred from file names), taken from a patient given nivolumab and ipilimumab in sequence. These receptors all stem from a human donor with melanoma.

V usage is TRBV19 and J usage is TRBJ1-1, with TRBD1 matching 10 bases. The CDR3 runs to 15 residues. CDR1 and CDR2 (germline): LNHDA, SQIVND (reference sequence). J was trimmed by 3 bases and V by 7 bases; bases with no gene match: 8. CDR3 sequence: CASIRPGQGYTEAFF. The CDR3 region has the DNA TGTGCCAGTATTCGTCCGGGACAGGGGTACACTGAAGCTTTCTTT.

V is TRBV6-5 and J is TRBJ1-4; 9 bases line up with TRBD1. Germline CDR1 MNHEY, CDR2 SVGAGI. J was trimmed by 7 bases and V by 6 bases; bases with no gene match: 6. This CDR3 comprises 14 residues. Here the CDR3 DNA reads TGTGCCAGCAGACAAACAGGGGGCGGTGAAAAACTGTTTTTT. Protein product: CASRQTGGGEKLFF.

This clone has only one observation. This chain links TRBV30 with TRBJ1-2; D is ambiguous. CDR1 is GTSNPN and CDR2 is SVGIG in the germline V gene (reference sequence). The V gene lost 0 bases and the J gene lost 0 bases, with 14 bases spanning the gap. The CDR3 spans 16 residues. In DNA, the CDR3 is TGTGCCTGGAGTGTACGTGTGCGGGCCTCTAACTATGGCTACACCTTC. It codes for CAWSVRVRASNYGYTF.

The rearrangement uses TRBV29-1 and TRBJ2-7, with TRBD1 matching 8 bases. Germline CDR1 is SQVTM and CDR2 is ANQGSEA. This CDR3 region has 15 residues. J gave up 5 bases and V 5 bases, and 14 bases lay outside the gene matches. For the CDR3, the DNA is TGCAGCGTTAATACCGGGGACAGGATGTCCCACGAGCAGTACTTC. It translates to CSVNTGDRMSHEQYF.

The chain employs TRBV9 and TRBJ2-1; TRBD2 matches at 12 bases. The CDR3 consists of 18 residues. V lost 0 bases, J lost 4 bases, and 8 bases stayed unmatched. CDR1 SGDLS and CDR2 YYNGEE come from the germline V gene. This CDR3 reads CASSVGLAGGAFYNEQFF. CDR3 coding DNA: TGTGCCAGCAGCGTAGGTCTAGCGGGAGGGGCCTTTTACAATGAGCAGTTCTTC.

CDR3 sequence reads: CASSPHGPSGREQYF. The CDR3 nucleotides are TGTGCCAGCAGCCCTCATGGTCCTAGCGGGAGAGAGCAGTACTTC. J is TRBJ2-7 and V is TRBV9; 10 nucleotides match TRBD2. With 4 bases clipped from V and 7 bases from J, the junction kept 11 bases outside the gene matches. From germline, CDR1 is SGDLS and CDR2 YYNGEE. The CDR3 has 15 residues. The whole variable domain, remainder taken from reference TRBV9 and TRBJ2-7, is DSGVTQTPKHLITATGQRVTLRCSPRSGDLSVYWYQQSLDQGLQFLIQYYNGEERAKGNILERFSAQQFPDLHSELNLSSLELGDSALYFCASSPHGPSGREQYFGPGTRLTVT.

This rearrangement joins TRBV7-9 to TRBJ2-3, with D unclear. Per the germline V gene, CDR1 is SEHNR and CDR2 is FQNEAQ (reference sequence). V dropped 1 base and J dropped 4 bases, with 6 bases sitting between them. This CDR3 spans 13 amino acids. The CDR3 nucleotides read TGTGCCAGCAGCTTAGAACTTCCAGATACGCAGTATTTT. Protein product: CASSLELPDTQYF.

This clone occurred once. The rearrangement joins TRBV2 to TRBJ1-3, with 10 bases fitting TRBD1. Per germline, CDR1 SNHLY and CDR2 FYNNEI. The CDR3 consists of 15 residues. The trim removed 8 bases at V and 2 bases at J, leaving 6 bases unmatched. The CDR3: CASARQGAPGNTIYF. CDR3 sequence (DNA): TGTGCCAGCGCCCGACAGGGGGCGCCTGGAAACACCATATATTTT.

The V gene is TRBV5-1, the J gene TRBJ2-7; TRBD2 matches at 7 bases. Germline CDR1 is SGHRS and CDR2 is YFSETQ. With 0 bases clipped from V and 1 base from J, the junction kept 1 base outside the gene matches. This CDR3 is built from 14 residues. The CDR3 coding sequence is TGCGCCAGCAGCTTGGGGGGGGGATCCTACGAGCAGTACTTC. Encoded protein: CASSLGGGSYEQYF.

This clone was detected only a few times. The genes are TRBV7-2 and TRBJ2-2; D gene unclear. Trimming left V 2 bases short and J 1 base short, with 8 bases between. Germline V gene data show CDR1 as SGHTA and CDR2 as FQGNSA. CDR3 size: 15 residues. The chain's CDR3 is CASSLQSRNTGELFF. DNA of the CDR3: TGTGCCAGCAGCTTACAAAGCCGGAACACCGGGGAGCTGTTTTTT.

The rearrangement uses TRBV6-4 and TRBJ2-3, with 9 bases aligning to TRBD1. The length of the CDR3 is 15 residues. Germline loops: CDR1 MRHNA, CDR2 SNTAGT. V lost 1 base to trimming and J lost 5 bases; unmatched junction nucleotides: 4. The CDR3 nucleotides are TGTGCCAGCAGTGACTGGGGGACAGGGAGAGATACGCAGTATTTT. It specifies CASSDWGTGRDTQYF.

CDR3 amino acids: CSVDNAGRIPEAFF. CDR3 bases: TGCAGCGTTGATAATGCGGGAAGGATCCCTGAAGCTTTCTTT. The chain employs TRBV29-1 and TRBJ1-1; D is undetermined. The germline CDR1 and CDR2 sequences are SQVTM and ANQGSEA. The CDR3 runs 14 residues. Trimming cost V 3 bases and J 6 bases, with 17 bases left between them.

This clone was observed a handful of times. CDR3 bases: TGCGCCAGCAGCTTGGCGAGGGGACAGGATAAATCCTACGAGCAGTACTTC. Protein product: CASSLARGQDKSYEQYF. The chain recombines TRBV5-1 with TRBJ2-7; 8 nucleotides line up with TRBD1. Per the germline V gene, CDR1 is SGHRS and CDR2 is YFSETQ. J was trimmed by 1 base and V by 0 bases; bases with no gene match: 9. The CDR3 consists of 17 residues.

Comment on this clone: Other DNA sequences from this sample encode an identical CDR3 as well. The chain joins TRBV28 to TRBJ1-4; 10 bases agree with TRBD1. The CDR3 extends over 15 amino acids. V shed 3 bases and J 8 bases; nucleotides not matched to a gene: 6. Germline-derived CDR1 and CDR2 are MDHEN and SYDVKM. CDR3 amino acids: CASSFSGTGVEKLFF. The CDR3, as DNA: TGTGCCAGCAGTTTCTCCGGGACAGGGGTAGAAAAACTGTTTTTT.

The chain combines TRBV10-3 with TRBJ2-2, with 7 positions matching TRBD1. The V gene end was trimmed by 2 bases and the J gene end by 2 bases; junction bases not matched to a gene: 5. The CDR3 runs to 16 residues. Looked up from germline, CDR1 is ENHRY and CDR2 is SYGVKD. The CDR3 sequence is CAISETGTANTGELFF. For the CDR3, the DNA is TGTGCCATCAGTGAGACCGGGACAGCCAACACCGGGGAGCTGTTTTTT.

The CDR3 sequence: CASSYGLAGVNEQFF. CDR3 DNA sequence: TGTGCCAGCAGCTACGGACTAGCGGGGGTAAATGAGCAGTTCTTC. The chain couples TRBV28 to TRBJ2-1; 13 bases map to TRBD2. This CDR3 is 15 amino acids long. Germline V lookup: CDR1 MDHEN, CDR2 SYDVKM. J lost 7 bases, V lost 6 bases, and 6 bases had no gene match.

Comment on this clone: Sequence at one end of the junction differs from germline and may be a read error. Here the CDR3 reads CASSSRTGVNVQYF. In nucleotides, the CDR3 is TGTGCCAGCAGTTCCCGGACAGGGGTAAACGTTCAGTACTTC. The chain joins TRBV28 to TRBJ2-4; TRBD1 matches 9 bases. The CDR3 is made up of 14 amino acids. CDR1 is MDHEN and CDR2 is SYDVKM in the germline V gene.

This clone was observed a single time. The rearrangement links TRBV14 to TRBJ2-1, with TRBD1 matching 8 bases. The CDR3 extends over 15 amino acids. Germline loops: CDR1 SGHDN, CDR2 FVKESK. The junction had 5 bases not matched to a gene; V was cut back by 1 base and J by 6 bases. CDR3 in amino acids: CASSQGGTGGNEQFF. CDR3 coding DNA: TGTGCCAGCAGCCAAGGCGGGACAGGAGGCAATGAGCAGTTCTTC.

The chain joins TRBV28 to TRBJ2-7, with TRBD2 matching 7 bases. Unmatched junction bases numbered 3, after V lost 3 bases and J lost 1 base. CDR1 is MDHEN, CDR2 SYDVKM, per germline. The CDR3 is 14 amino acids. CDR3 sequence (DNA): TGTGCCAGCAGTTTGAGGGGAGGGTCCTACGAGCAGTACTTC. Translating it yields CASSLRGGSYEQYF.

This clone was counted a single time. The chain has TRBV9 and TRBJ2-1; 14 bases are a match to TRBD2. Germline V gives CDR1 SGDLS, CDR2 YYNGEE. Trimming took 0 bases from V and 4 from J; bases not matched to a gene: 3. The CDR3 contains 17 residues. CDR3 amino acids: CASSVGTSGRIYNEQFF. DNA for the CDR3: TGTGCCAGCAGCGTAGGGACTAGCGGGAGGATATACAATGAGCAGTTCTTC.